This TCR beta chain was obtained from a study of T cell changes during pregnancy in multiple sclerosis. Repertoires were generated with immunoSEQ multiplex PCR, while TCRdb's copy carries only in-frame clones and drops some. The table has 85,000 to 90,000 clones, approximately 90% seen once. The CDR3 loop spans 13 amino acids. The chain recombines TRBV21-1 with TRBJ1-5. TRBV21-1 is annotated as a pseudogene. Sequences were derived from peripheral blood, sampled in the first trimester of pregnancy. The TCR originated in a female donor in good health, enrolled as a control in a pregnancy study. The CDR3 protein is CASRSSVHQPQHF. In DNA form, the CDR3 reads TGTGCCAGCAGATCGTCGGTTCATCAGCCCCAGCATTTT.